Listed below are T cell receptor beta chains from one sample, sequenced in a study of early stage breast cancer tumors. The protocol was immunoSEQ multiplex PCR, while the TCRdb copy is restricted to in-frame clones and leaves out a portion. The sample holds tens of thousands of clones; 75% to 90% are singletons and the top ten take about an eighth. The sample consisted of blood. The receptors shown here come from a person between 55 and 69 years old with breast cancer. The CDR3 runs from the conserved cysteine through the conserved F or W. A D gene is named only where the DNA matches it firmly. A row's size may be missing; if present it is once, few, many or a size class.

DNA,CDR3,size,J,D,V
TGTGCCAGCAGCCCAGCACCGGGGCAGGGGGTCTACGAGCAGTACTTC,CASSPAPGQGVYEQYF,NA,TRBJ2-7,TRBD1,TRBV13
TGTGCCAGCAGCCCTAGTGGGGGGTTGGAAGCTTTCTTT,CASSPSGGLEAFF,NA,TRBJ1-1,NA,TRBV7-3
TGTGCCTGGAGTGAGCCGAGTACCTCAGGGAACATTCAGTACTTC,CAWSEPSTSGNIQYF,NA,TRBJ2-4,NA,TRBV30
TGTGCCAGCAGTTTGGACAGGGAAGAGACCCAGTACTTC,CASSLDREETQYF,NA,TRBJ2-5,TRBD1,TRBV6-1
TGTGCCAGCCGAGATAGGGAGTTTCCGTACTTC,CASRDREFPYF,NA,TRBJ2-4,NA,TRBV7-9
TGTGCTAGTGGTCCCGGGTTGGCCAACACTGAAGCTTTCTTT,CASGPGLANTEAFF,few,TRBJ1-1,NA,TRBV12-5
TGTGCCAGCAGGACGGACAGGGACCAGAACTATGGCTACACCTTC,CASRTDRDQNYGYTF,NA,TRBJ1-2,TRBD1,TRBV6-5
TGTGCCAGCTCACCGGGGGCGGGAGCGTACGAGCAGTACTTC,CASSPGAGAYEQYF,NA,TRBJ2-7,NA,TRBV18
TGTGCCATCAGTGAGATAGCGGGAGATGATACGCAGTATTTT,CAISEIAGDDTQYF,NA,TRBJ2-3,TRBD2,TRBV10-3
TGTGCCAGCAGCCGGGGGAACACCATATATTTT,CASSRGNTIYF,NA,TRBJ1-3,NA,TRBV11-2
TGTGCCAGCAGCTTAGGGTCCAGGGGAAGGACAGATACGCAGTATTTT,CASSLGSRGRTDTQYF,NA,TRBJ2-3,NA,TRBV7-2
TGCGCCAGCAGCCTAGGACAGTTCTCTGGGGCCAACGTCCTGACTTTC,CASSLGQFSGANVLTF,NA,TRBJ2-6,NA,TRBV5-1
TGCAGCGTTGGAACTGGGCAGGGGAAGGGGACTGAAGCTTTCTTT,CSVGTGQGKGTEAFF,NA,TRBJ1-1,NA,TRBV29-1
TGCAGCGTTGAAGGGGTAGCGGGAACTGAGCAGTTCTTC,CSVEGVAGTEQFF,NA,TRBJ2-1,TRBD2,TRBV29-1
TGTGCCAGTAACAGGGGGAGCTCCTACAATGAGCAGTTCTTC,CASNRGSSYNEQFF,NA,TRBJ2-1,TRBD1,TRBV19
TGTGCCAGCAGTCTCGGGACAGGGGGCGCGGATGAGCAGTTCTTC,CASSLGTGGADEQFF,NA,TRBJ2-1,TRBD1,TRBV27
TGTGCCAGCAGTGAATTTGGGGGACTCACGAAGCGGGAAAAACTGTTTTTT,CASSEFGGLTKREKLFF,NA,TRBJ1-4,NA,TRBV6-1
TGTGCCAGCAGTGATGGGACAGGGCCCAATGAGCAGTTCTTC,CASSDGTGPNEQFF,NA,TRBJ2-1,TRBD1,TRBV25-1
TGTGCCAGCAGTTTTGGTGGTGGGGCTGACACCATATATTTT,CASSFGGGADTIYF,NA,TRBJ1-3,NA,TRBV6-5
TGTGCCAGCTCTCCCCAGAGGGTAAAGAACACTGAAGCTTTCTTT,CASSPQRVKNTEAFF,NA,TRBJ1-1,NA,TRBV18
TGTGCCAGTAGCGAGACAGGGGGCCCTCTTTACGAGCAGTACTTC,CASSETGGPLYEQYF,NA,TRBJ2-7,TRBD1,TRBV19
TGTGCCAGCCATTTCGGGAGCTCGAACACCGGGGAGCTGTTTTTT,CASHFGSSNTGELFF,once,TRBJ2-2,NA,TRBV11-2
TGTGCCAGCAGTGACGGCGGGAGGGGTGTGGATGAGCAGTTCTTC,CASSDGGRGVDEQFF,NA,TRBJ2-1,TRBD2,TRBV6-1
TGTGCCTGGGACCGGGGGGGGCTGAACTATGGCTACACCTTC,CAWDRGGLNYGYTF,few,TRBJ1-2,NA,TRBV30
TGTGCCAGCAGCCCTGGGGGACCGGGGGGCTATGGCTACACCTTC,CASSPGGPGGYGYTF,NA,TRBJ1-2,NA,TRBV7-3